The rows below give T cell receptor beta chains drawn from one sample of a study of TIL therapy for anti-PD-1-resistant metastatic lung cancer. Using immunoSEQ multiplex PCR, the repertoire was profiled, and TCRdb retains in-frame clones only, with some absent. The sample includes 50,000 to 70,000 clones, about 69% of them seen just once. Sample: blood, taken at baseline. The receptors were gathered from a person between 25 and 80 years old with non-small cell lung cancer. CDR3s include the opening cysteine and the closing phenylalanine or tryptophan. A D gene is named only where the DNA matches it firmly. Some rows have no size entry. The others give once, few or many, or a class for an expanded clone.

D gene,clone size,V gene,J gene,CDR3 DNA,CDR3 protein
TRBD1,few,TRBV28,TRBJ1-5,TGTGCCAGCGGGGAGAGACAGGGGCGCAATCAGCCCCAGCATTTT,CASGERQGRNQPQHF
TRBD1,many,TRBV28,TRBJ1-5,TGTGCCAGCAGAGACCGGGACAGGGGATATAGCAATCAGCCCCAGCATTTT,CASRDRDRGYSNQPQHF
-,few,TRBV5-1,TRBJ2-2,TGCGCCAGCAGTTTAATTGGCATCGGGGAGCTGTTTTTT,CASSLIGIGELFF
-,few,TRBV5-4,TRBJ1-2,TGTGCCAGCAGCTTAATTGAAAGTGGGTATGGCTACACCTTC,CASSLIESGYGYTF
-,-,TRBV27,TRBJ1-2,TGTGCCAGCAGTTTATCGTCGGAGGGGACTAACTATGGCTACACCTTC,CASSLSSEGTNYGYTF
-,-,TRBV5-1,TRBJ1-1,TGCGCCAGCCGACCGGACGTTAGGACGGAGAAAGCTTTCTTT,CASRPDVRTEKAFF
-,-,TRBV29-1,TRBJ1-2,TGCAGCGTTGAATTGGGGAGCTATGGCTACACCTTC,CSVELGSYGYTF
-,-,TRBV19,TRBJ2-7,TGTGCCAGTAGGGGGGCCCCCTACGAGCAGTACTTC,CASRGAPYEQYF
-,-,TRBV28,TRBJ2-3,TGTGCCAGCAGCTTGACGGCCCAAGCCCGAAATACGCAGTATTTT,CASSLTAQARNTQYF
TRBD1,-,TRBV5-1,TRBJ1-4,TGCGCCAGCAGCTACTCCTCAGGGGGCCTGGGTGAAAAACTGTTTTTT,CASSYSSGGLGEKLFF
-,-,TRBV28,TRBJ1-2,TGTGCCAGCAGTTTCACAGGGAACTATGGCTACACCTTC,CASSFTGNYGYTF
-,few,TRBV7-9,TRBJ1-5,TGTGCCAGCAGCTTAGGTCAGCCATATAGCAATCAGCCCCAGCATTTT,CASSLGQPYSNQPQHF
TRBD2,-,TRBV5-4,TRBJ2-3,TGTGCCAGCAGCTTGGGACTAGCTGCAGATACGCAGTATTTT,CASSLGLAADTQYF
-,once,TRBV7-9,TRBJ2-7,TGTGCCAGCAGCCGACCGACAGGTCCCTTCGGGTCACCGCAGTACTTC,CASSRPTGPFGSPQYF
TRBD2,-,TRBV6-6,TRBJ2-7,TGTGCCAGCAGTTACGCGAGCGGGGGGGAGCAGTACTTC,CASSYASGGEQYF
-,-,TRBV4-1,TRBJ1-1,TGCGCCAGCAGCCAAGAATGGGCCCCCTCTTGGGCTTTCTTT,CASSQEWAPSWAFF
-,-,TRBV11-2,TRBJ2-1,TGTGCCAGCAGCCCCAGGAGTATGCATGAGCAGTTCTTC,CASSPRSMHEQFF
TRBD2,-,TRBV4-2,TRBJ2-3,TGTGCCAGCAGCCAAGCCCCGGGACTACTTACAGATACGCAGTATTTT,CASSQAPGLLTDTQYF
-,-,TRBV29-1,TRBJ2-7,TGCAGCGTTGAGCCCCTGGCAGGGCACTACGAGCAGTACTTC,CSVEPLAGHYEQYF
TRBD2,-,TRBV2,TRBJ2-3,TGTGCCAGCAGCCTTCCCCCGGGGGGGTCCGCAGATACGCAGTATTTT,CASSLPPGGSADTQYF
-,many,TRBV7-9,TRBJ2-1,TGTGCCAGCAGCGCAAGGACAGACTACAATGAGCAGTTCTTC,CASSARTDYNEQFF
-,once,TRBV4-1,TRBJ2-2,TGCGCCAGCAGCCAAGAGGGGAGCACCGGGGAGCTGTTTTTT,CASSQEGSTGELFF
TRBD1,-,TRBV5-1,TRBJ1-4,TGCGCCAGCAGCTTTACCCCTTCGGTGGGACAGGGAAATGAAAAACTGTTTTTT,CASSFTPSVGQGNEKLFF
-,-,TRBV18,TRBJ1-5,TGTGCCAGCTCCCTGCAGGACAATCAGCCCCAGCATTTT,CASSLQDNQPQHF
-,-,TRBV19,TRBJ1-4,TGTGCCAGTAGTATCAGGAGGGAAAAACTGTTTTTT,CASSIRREKLFF
-,-,TRBV29-1,TRBJ2-1,TGCAGCGTGAGGTTGGGACAGAGGGGAGGCGAGCAGTTCTTC,CSVRLGQRGGEQFF
-,-,TRBV2,TRBJ1-3,TGTGCCAGCGGCCGAGACAGGTACTCTGGAAACACCATATATTTT,CASGRDRYSGNTIYF
TRBD1,-,TRBV5-5,TRBJ1-4,TGTGCCAGCAGCCCGAACAGGGGTGGCACTAATGAAAAACTGTTTTTT,CASSPNRGGTNEKLFF
TRBD1,-,TRBV11-3,TRBJ2-7,TGTGCCAGCAGCTCCGGACAGGTCCGGGACGAGCAGTACTTC,CASSSGQVRDEQYF
-,-,TRBV19,TRBJ2-5,TGTGCCAGTAGTCCCCAATTAAATTACGAGACCCAGTACTTC,CASSPQLNYETQYF
-,-,TRBV5-1,TRBJ2-5,TGCGCCAGCAGCGACGGACCTCAAGAGACCCAGTACTTC,CASSDGPQETQYF
-,-,TRBV5-4,TRBJ2-3,TGTGCCAGCAGCTACCCCGTGTTAGAGAATACGCAGTATTTT,CASSYPVLENTQYF
-,-,TRBV5-4,TRBJ2-7,TGTGCCAGCAGCCGTCAGGGTCCCCTTTACGAGCAGTACTTC,CASSRQGPLYEQYF
TRBD2,-,TRBV5-1,TRBJ2-1,TGCGCCAGCAGGCGGACTAGCTCTAACAATGAGCAGTTCTTC,CASRRTSSNNEQFF
-,-,TRBV2,TRBJ2-4,TGTGCCAGCAGTGGAGAACGAGCCAAAAACATTCAGTACTTC,CASSGERAKNIQYF
-,-,TRBV6-1,TRBJ2-5,TGTGCCAGCAGTGAACAAAGAAGGGTCCAAGAGACCCAGTACTTC,CASSEQRRVQETQYF
TRBD2,-,TRBV9,TRBJ2-4,TGTGCCAGCAGCGCCTCGGGACTAGCGGGAAACATTCAGTACTTC,CASSASGLAGNIQYF
-,-,TRBV7-9,TRBJ1-5,TGTGCCAGCAGCTTAGGGACAAATAGCAATCAGCCCCAGCATTTT,CASSLGTNSNQPQHF
-,-,TRBV6-1,TRBJ2-7,TGTGGGGCGGGCAGGGGGAGGTACGAGCAGTACTTC,CGAGRGRYEQYF
-,once,TRBV19,TRBJ1-6,TGTGCCAGTAGTGTGACGGGCGCAGCGGGTAATTCACCCCTCCACTTT,CASSVTGAAGNSPLHF
-,-,TRBV13,TRBJ1-2,TGTGCCAGCAGTTCTCTCGGGGGCGAGAGGGTTGACTATGGCTACACCTTC,CASSSLGGERVDYGYTF
TRBD1,few,TRBV6-1,TRBJ1-1,TGTGCCAGCAGTGAAAGGGACAGGGGGCTTGCTTTCTTT,CASSERDRGLAFF
-,-,TRBV28,TRBJ2-2,TGTGCCAGCAGTATGGACAGAACCGGGGAGCTGTTTTTT,CASSMDRTGELFF
-,-,TRBV5-6,TRBJ1-1,TGTGCCAGCAGCTTGGGGGAAGGGGGTACTGAAGCTTTCTTT,CASSLGEGGTEAFF